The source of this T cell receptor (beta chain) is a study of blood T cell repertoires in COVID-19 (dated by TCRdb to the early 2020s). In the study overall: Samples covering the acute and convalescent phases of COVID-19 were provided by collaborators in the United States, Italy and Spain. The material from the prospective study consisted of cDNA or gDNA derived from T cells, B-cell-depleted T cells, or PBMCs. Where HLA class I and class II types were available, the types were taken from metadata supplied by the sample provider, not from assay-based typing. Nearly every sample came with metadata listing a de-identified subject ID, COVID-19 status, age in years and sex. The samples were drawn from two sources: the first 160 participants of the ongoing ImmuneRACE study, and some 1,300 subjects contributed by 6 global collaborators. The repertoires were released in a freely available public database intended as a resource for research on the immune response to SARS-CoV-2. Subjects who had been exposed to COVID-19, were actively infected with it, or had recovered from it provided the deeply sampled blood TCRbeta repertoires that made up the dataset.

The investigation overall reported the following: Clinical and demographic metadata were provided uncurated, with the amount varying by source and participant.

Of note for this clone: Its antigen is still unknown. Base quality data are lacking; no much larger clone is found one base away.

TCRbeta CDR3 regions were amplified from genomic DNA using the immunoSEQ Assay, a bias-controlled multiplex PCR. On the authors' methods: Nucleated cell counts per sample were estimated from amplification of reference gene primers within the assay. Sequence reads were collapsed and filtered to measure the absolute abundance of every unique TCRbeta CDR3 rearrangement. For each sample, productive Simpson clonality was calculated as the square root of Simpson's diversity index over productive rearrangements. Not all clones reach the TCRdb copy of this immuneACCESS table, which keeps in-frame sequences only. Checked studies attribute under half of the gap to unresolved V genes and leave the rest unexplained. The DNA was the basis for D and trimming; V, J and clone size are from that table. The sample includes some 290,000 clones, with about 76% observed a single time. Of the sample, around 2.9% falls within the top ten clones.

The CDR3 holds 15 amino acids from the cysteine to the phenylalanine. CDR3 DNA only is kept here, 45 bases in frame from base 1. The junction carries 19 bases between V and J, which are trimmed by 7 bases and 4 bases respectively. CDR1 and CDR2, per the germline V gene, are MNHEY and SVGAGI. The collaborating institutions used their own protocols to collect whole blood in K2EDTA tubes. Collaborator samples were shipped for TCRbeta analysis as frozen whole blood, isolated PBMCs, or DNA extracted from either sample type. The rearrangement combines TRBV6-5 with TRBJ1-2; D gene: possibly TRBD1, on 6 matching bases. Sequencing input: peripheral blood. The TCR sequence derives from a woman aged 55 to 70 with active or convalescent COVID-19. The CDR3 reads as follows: CASTSAAGVVYGYTF. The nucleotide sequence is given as TGTGCCAGCACCTCGGCCGCAGGGGTCGTCTATGGCTACACCTTC.